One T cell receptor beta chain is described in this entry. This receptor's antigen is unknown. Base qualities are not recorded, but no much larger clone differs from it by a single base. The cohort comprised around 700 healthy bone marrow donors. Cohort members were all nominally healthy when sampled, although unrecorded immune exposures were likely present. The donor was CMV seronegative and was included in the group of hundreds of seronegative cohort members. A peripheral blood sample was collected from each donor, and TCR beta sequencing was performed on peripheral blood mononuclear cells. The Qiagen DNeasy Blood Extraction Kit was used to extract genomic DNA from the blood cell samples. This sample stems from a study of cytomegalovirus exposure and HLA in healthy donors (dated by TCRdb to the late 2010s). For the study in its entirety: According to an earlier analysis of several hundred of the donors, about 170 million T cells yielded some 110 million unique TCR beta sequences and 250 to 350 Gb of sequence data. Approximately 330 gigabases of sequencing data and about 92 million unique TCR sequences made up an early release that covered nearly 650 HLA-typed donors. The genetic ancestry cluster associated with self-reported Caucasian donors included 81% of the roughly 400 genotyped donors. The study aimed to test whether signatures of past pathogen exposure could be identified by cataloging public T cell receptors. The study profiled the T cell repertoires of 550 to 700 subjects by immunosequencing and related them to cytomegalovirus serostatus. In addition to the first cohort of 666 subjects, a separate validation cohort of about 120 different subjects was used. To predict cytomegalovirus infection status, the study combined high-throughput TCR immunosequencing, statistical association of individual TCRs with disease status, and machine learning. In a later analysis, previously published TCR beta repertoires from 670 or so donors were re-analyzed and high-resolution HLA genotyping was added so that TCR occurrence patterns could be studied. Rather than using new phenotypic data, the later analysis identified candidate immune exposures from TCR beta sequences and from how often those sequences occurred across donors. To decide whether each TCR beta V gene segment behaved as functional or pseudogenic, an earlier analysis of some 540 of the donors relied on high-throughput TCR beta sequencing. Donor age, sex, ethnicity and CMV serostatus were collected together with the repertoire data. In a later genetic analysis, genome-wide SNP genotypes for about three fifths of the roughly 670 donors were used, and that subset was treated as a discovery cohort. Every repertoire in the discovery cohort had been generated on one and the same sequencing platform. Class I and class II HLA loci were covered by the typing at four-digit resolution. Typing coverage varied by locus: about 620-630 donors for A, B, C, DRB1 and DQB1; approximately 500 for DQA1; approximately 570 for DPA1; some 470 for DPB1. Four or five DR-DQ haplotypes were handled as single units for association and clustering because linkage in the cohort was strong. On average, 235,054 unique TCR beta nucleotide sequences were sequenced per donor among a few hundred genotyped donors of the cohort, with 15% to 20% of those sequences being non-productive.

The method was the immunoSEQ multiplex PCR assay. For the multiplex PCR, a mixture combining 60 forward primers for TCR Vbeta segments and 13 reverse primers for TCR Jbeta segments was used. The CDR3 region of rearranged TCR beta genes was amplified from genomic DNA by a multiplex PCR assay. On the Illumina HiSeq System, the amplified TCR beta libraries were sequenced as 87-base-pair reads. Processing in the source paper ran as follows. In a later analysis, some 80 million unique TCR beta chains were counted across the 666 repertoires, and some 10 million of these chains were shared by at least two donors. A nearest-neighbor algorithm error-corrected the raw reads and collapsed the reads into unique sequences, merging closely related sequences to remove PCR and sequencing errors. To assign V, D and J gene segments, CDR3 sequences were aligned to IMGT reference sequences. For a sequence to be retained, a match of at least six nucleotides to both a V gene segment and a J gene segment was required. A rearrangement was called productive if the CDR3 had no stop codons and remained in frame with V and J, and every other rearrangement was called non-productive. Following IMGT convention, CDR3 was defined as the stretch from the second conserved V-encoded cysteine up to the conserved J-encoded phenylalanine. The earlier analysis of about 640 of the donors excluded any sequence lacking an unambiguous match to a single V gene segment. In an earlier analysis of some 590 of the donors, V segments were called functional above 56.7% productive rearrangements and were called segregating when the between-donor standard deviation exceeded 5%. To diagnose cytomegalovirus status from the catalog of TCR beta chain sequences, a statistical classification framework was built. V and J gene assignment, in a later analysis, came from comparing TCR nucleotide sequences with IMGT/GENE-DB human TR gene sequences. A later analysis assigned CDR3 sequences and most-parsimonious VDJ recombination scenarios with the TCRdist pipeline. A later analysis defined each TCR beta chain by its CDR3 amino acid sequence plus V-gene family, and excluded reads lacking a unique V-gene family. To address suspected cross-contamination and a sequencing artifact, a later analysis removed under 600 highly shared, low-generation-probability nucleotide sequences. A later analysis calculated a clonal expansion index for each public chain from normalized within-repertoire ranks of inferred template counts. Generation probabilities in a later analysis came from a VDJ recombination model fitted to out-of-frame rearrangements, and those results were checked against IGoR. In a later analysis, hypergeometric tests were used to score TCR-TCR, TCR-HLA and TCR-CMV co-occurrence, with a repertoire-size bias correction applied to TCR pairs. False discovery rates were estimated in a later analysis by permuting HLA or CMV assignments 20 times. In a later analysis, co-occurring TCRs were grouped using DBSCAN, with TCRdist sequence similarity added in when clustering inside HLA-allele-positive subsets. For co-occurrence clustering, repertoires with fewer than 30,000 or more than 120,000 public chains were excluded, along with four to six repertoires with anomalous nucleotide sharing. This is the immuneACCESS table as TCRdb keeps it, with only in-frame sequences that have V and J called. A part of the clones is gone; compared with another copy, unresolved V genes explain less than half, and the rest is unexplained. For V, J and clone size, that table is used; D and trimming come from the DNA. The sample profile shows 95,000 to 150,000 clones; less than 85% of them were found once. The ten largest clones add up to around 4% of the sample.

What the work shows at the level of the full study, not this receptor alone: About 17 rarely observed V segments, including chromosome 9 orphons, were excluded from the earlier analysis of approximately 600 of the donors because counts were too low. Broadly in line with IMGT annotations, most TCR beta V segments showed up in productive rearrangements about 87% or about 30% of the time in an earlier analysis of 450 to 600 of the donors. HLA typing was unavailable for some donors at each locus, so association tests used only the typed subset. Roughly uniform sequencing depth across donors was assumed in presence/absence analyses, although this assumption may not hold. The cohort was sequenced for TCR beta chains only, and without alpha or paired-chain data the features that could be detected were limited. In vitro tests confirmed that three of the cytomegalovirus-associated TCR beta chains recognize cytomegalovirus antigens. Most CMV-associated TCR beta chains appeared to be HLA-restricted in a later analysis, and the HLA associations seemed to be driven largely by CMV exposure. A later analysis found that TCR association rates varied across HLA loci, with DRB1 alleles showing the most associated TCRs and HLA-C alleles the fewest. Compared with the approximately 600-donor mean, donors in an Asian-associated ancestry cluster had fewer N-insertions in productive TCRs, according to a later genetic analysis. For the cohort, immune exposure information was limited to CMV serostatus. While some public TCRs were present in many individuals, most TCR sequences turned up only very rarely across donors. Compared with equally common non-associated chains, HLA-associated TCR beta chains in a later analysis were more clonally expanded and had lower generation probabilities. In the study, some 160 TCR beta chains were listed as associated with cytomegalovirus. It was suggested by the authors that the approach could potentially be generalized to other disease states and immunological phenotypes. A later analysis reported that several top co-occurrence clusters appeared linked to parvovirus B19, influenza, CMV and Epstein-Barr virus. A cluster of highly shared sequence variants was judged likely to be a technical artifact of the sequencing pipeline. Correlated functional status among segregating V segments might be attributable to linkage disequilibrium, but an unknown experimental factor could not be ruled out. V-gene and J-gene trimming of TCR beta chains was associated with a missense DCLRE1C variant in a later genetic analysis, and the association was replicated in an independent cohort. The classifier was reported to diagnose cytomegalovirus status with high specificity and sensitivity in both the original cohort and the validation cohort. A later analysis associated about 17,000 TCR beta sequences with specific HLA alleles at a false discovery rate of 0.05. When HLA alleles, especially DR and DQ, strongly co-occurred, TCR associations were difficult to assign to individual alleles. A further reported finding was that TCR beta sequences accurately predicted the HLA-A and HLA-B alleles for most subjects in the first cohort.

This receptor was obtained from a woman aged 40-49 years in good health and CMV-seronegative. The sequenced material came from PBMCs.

The DNA sequence reads TGTGCCAGCAGCTTTCCCGGTTCACCCCTCCACTTT. The encoded protein is CASSFPGSPLHF. The sequence joins TRBV7-2 to TRBJ1-6; the D gene remains uncertain. There are 12 amino acids in the CDR3, from cysteine to phenylalanine inclusive. The CDR3 DNA has 36 bases and is translated from base 1. CDR1 is given as SGHTA and CDR2 as FQGNSA, both from the germline V gene. The V end loses 3 bases and the J end loses 9 bases, and a stretch of 6 bases separates them. Here the CDR3 is joined to the reference TRBV7-2 and TRBJ1-6 genes, and the full variable domain is: GAGVSQSPSNKVTEKGKDVELRCDPISGHTALYWYRQSLGQGLEFLIYFQGNSAPDKSGLPSDRFSAERTGGSVSTLTIQRTQQEDSAVYLCASSFPGSPLHFGNGTRLTVT.